This TCR beta chain was profiled in a study of tumor and adjacent non-tumor tissue in lung cancer. Overall study results and limits: Significantly higher TCR diversity was found in tumor than normal lung.

Germline V gives CDR1 LNHDA, CDR2 SQIVND (reference sequence). The CDR3 runs to 14 residues. Trimming cost V 2 bases and J 5 bases, with 12 bases left between them. Only a few counts were recorded for this clonotype. Its matching antigen is unknown. TCRbeta libraries were built with three rounds of nested PCR, modified from ARM-PCR. A single record per CDR3 protein comes from TCRdb applying MiXCR to the multiplex PCR reads. The data show 52,000 or so distinct CDR3 sequences, roughly 69% seen once. This sample's RNA came from whole unsorted tissue. More than 3 cm separated this lung sample from the edge of the tumor.

Sequenced sample: distant non-tumor lung tissue. The receptor was isolated from a woman aged 55-69 years with non-small cell lung cancer. The V gene is TRBV19, the J gene TRBJ1-1; D perhaps matches TRBD1 (5 bases). CDR3 coding DNA: TGTGCCAGTAGTATAAGGGGAAAGGAAACTGAAGCTTTCTTT. This encodes CASSIRGKETEAFF.